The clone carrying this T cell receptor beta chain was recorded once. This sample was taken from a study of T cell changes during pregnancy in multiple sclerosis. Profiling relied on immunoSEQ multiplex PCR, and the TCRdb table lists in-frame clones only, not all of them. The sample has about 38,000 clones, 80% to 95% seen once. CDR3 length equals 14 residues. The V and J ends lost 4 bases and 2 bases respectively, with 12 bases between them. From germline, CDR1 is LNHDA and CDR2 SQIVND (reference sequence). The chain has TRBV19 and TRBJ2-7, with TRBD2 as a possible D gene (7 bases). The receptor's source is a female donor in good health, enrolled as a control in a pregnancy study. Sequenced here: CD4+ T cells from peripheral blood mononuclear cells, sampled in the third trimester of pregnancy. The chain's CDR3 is CASSREGHAYEQYF. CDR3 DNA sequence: TGTGCCAGTAGTAGGGAGGGACATGCCTACGAGCAGTACTTC.